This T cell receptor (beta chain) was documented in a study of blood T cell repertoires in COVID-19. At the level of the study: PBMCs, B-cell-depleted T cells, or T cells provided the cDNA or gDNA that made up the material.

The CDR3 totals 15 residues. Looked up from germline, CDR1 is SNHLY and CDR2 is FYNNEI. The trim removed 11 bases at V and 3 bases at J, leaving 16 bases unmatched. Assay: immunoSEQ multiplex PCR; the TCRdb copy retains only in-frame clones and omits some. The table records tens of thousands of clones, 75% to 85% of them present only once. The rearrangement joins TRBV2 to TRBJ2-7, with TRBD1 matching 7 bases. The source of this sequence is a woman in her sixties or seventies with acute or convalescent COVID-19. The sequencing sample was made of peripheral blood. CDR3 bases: TGTGCCTCACGTGTGTATCAGGGGGTCGTCTACGAGCAGTACTTC. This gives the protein CASRVYQGVVYEQYF.